This T cell receptor (beta chain) originates from a study of beta chain features in type 1 diabetes. The wider study: Patient and healthy donor groups were alike in age, gender and cell yields. Study conclusions and caveats: TCRB CDR3 length was moderately but significantly reduced in all four CD4+ subsets of Type 1 diabetes patients. In type 1 diabetes patients, VDJ junctions had fewer insertions; deletions at these junctions were more frequent.

Investigators reverse transcribed all isolated RNA, so they sequenced expressed TCRB transcripts. Profiled with immunoSEQ multiplex PCR; TCRdb holds only in-frame clones, not every one. This table has about 150,000 clones, about 9.1% appearing once. Trimming at V came to 4 bases and at J to 2 bases, leaving 6 bases not matched to a gene. Per germline, CDR1 SGHNT and CDR2 YYREEE (reference sequence). The CDR3 is made up of 15 amino acids. The table lists this clone with many counts. Antigen unknown. The material sequenced was central memory CD4+ T cells from blood. The TCR sequence derives from a woman aged 18-30 years in good health. The rearrangement links TRBV5-4 to TRBJ2-5, with TRBD1 matching 9 bases. The CDR3 coding sequence is TGTGCCAGCAGCCCTGGCGGGACAGGGCAAGAGACCCAGTACTTC. This gives the protein CASSPGGTGQETQYF.